The following is a TCR beta chain sequence with its context. This clonotype was observed at least ten times. Its target antigen remains unknown. Nothing much larger sits one base from this clone, and base qualities are not available. This record belongs to a study of T cells in Graves' hyperthyroidism and ophthalmopathy (dated by TCRdb to about 2019). For the study in its entirety: Peripheral blood samples were taken at initial diagnosis, before any treatment was given. The study also compared thyroid tissue and blood T-cell repertoires from more than five Graves' hyperthyroidism patients. An independent validation cohort of around 20 hyperthyroidism patients and about 16 patients who later progressed to ophthalmopathy tested prospective prediction of ophthalmopathy. According to the paper, TCR Vbeta CDR3 sequencing was carried out on approximately 140 peripheral blood samples, which came from some 41 ophthalmopathy, about 75 hyperthyroidism and approximately 17 progressor patients. The 75 to 100 discovery patients were randomly split 7:3 into training and test sets. TCR V-J signatures able to tell the groups apart were searched for in a discovery cohort of around 95 patients, of whom more than 40 had Graves' ophthalmopathy and 55 to 65 had stable Graves' hyperthyroidism. Following sampling, methimazole starting at 30 mg daily was given to hyperthyroidism patients, and high-dose intravenous methylprednisolone was given to ophthalmopathy patients. The paper as a whole reports these results and caveats: In validation, the model predicted progression to ophthalmopathy with approximately 69% sensitivity and roughly 75% specificity, a median of 6.5 months before onset. Sample size was not statistically predetermined, and blinding of investigators to group allocation was not performed. Most expanded thyroid clonotypes (frequency above 0.001) were also detected in blood, suggesting blood repertoires may reflect thyroid immune responses. A model built on a 13 V-J signature distinguished ophthalmopathy from stable hyperthyroidism, reaching 85% to 90% sensitivity and under 84% specificity in cross-validation and 80%/75% in testing.

The TCR beta CDR3 regions were amplified from RNA transcripts. A first-round RT-PCR of the TCR CDR3 used the HTBI primer set with the Qiagen OneStep RT-PCR kit. A second multiplex PCR round built the libraries, followed by size selection and purification. The libraries were sequenced on an Illumina HiSeq2000 using paired-end 100 bp reads. The authors' analysis ran thus. SOAPnuke was used to process the raw data, with reads discarded if the reads contained adapters or uncalled bases, had a mean Phred below 15, or lacked an exact constant-primer or identifier match. COPE v1.2.5 was used to merge the high-quality paired reads, and each unique nucleotide sequence was defined as a clonotype. Clonotypes were aligned to IMGT TRBV, TRBD and TRBJ reference segments using MiTCR v1.1. The analysis included only V-J combinations with a frequency above 0.0001, which together covered 98% to 99.2% of the repertoires. The TCS score was defined as the ratio of F50 (clonal expansion) to E x V (chaos), calculated using BLOSUM62-based TCRdist between CDR3 peptides within each V-J. Welch's t-statistics and random forest reduced roughly 530 V-J features to around 14, which were used in a naive Bayes classifier (R e1071). TCRdb reanalyzed the raw reads on its own, using fastp at Q25 for trimming and MiXCR for clone calling, and kept in-frame beta chains. Each CDR3 protein appears once, grouped with its most common genes and DNA. For this entry, the V and J calls and clone size follow TCRdb and not the study's own pipeline. The sample table records about 400,000 distinct CDR3 sequences; more than 12% of these occur just once. The top ten clones comprise under 30% of the sample.

Ophthalmopathy patients had moderately to severely active disease, with a Clinical Activity Score of 3 or more, a NOSPECS grade of 4 or more, and a disease duration of less than 3 months. Any patient with an uncontrolled infection, another autoimmune disease, pregnancy or lactation was excluded. Diagnoses relied on clinical symptoms, serum thyroxine and TRAb, thyroid ultrasound and orbital computed tomography. PBMCs were separated from around 9.1 ml of fresh peripheral blood using Ficoll-Paque density gradient centrifugation. Total RNA was extracted with Trizol reagent, and quality was checked on an Agilent 2100 Bioanalyzer. Trimming accounts for 10 bases at V and 4 bases at J, while the number of junction bases matched to no gene is 12. From cysteine to phenylalanine, the CDR3 is 14 amino acids long. Only the CDR3 portion is preserved as DNA: 42 bases, with reading frame beginning at the first base.

This clonotype originated in a man between 50 and 59 years old with Graves' ophthalmopathy. The sequence joins TRBV12-3 or TRBV12-4 to TRBJ1-1, and 7 bases in between align with TRBD1. The sequenced material came from blood. The DNA is as follows: TGTGCCACCGGACAGGCGGGGCGGAGCACTGAAGCTTTCTTT. Translation gives CATGQAGRSTEAFF.